A single TCR beta chain is shown here with its context. The antigen is undetermined. This CDR3 contains 14 residues. From germline, CDR1 is SGHRS and CDR2 YFSETQ. The junction had 6 bases not matched to a gene; V was cut back by 4 bases and J by 2 bases. Repertoires were generated with immunoSEQ multiplex PCR, while TCRdb's copy carries only in-frame clones and drops some. The data contain approximately 33,000 clones, about four fifths of them singletons. The data derive from a study of graft-versus-host responses after intestinal transplantation. The study's findings and limits: GvH clones surfaced in recipient marrow, some emerging earlier in ileum or blood.

This receptor was obtained from a human donor who received an intestinal transplant. V usage is TRBV5-1 and J usage is TRBJ2-7, with 7 bases lining up with TRBD1. The material sequenced was unstimulated CD8+ T cells sorted from spleen or lymph node cells, taken before intestinal transplant. CDR3 protein: CASSPGDSPYEQYF. CDR3 nucleotides: TGCGCCAGCAGCCCCGGGGACAGTCCCTACGAGCAGTACTTC.